This T cell receptor (beta chain) comes out of a study of OX40 agonist ivuxolimab in advanced cancers. At the level of the study: An anti-OX40 (CD134) antibody with agonistic activity, ivuxolimab, was administered to patients. Among those enrolled, mean age was about 58 years (range about 23 to 79) and about 79% were male. Study-wide results and limits: Near-lowest levels of clonal expansion characterized partial responders at 0.1-3.0 mg/kg. Researchers did not determine the expanded peripheral T cells' antigen specificity.

Remarks on this clone: The target antigen is unknown.

Only in-frame clones appear in the TCRdb table, and some are missing; sequencing was by immunoSEQ multiplex PCR. The sample has tens of thousands of clones; under 90% are singletons. The J segment lost 1 base and the V segment lost 5 bases, leaving 4 bases of the junction unmatched. Germline V CDR1 and CDR2: SGHTA, FQGNSA. This CDR3 spans 15 amino acids. The specimen comprised CD4+ or CD8+ T cells sorted from blood, sampled in a trial of the OX40 agonist ivuxolimab. The chain is built from TRBV7-2 and TRBJ2-7, with TRBD2 matching 11 bases. This sequence originates from an adult with an advanced solid tumor such as melanoma, head and neck, liver or kidney cancer. In DNA, the CDR3 is TGTGCCAGCAGCCAGGCTAGCGGGGGGTCCTACGAGCAGTACTTC. This encodes CASSQASGGSYEQYF.